The 9 T cell receptor beta chains in this list originate from one sample, sequenced in a study of CD8+CD57+ T cells in acquired aplastic anemia. It was patients with CD8+CD57+ cell expansion by flow cytometry who were chosen for sequencing. TCR beta VDJ and CDR3 profiling used genomic DNA as template. TCRdb reanalysed the reads using MiXCR and keeps one entry per CDR3 protein. The sample has 120,000 or so distinct CDR3 sequences; approximately 61% are singletons. The sample taken for sequencing was sorted CD4+, CD8+, or CD8+CD57+ T cells (not recorded which) from PBMCs. All receptors derive from a human donor with aplastic anemia.

This clonotype was counted a few times. The J gene is TRBJ1-2, the V gene TRBV10-3; no definite D call. Trimming took off 0 bases at V and 6 bases at J, with 11 bases between the two ends. From germline, CDR1 is ENHRY and CDR2 SYGVKD. The CDR3 loop spans 14 amino acids. The CDR3 region is CAISESWEGDGYTF. In DNA, the CDR3 is TGTGCCATCAGTGAGTCATGGGAGGGCGATGGCTACACCTTC.

As to this clonotype: A much larger clone is a single base away; this may be a read error. CDR3 sequence reads: CASSLTGTDSATNENLFF. CDR3 DNA sequence: TGTGCCAGCAGCTTGACCGGGACAGATTCCGCAACTAATGAAAATCTGTTTTTT. The chain combines TRBV11-1 with TRBJ1-4; 7 nucleotides line up with TRBD1. CDR1 is SGHAT, CDR2 FQDESV, per germline (reference sequence). This CDR3 contains 18 residues.

This clonotype was picked up a small number of times. The chain employs TRBV19 and TRBJ1-5, with 11 bases that match TRBD1. The CDR3 is 14 residues long. J lost 4 bases, V lost 5 bases, and 1 base had no gene match. Germline V lookup: CDR1 LNHDA, CDR2 SQIVND (reference sequence). The CDR3 sequence: CASSGTGGNQPQHF. CDR3 sequence (DNA): TGTGCCAGTAGTGGGACAGGGGGGAATCAGCCCCAGCATTTT.

The V gene is TRBV7-9, the J gene TRBJ1-5, with a weak D call TRBD1 (6 bases). The germline V gene has CDR1 SEHNR and CDR2 FQNEAQ (reference sequence). V was clipped by 7 bases and J by 5 bases, with 9 bases between them. CDR3 length: 12 residues. The CDR3 loop is CASKGGDQPQHF. The CDR3 DNA reads as TGTGCCAGCAAGGGGGGAGATCAGCCCCAGCATTTT.

This clonotype has a count of ten or more. The chain uses TRBV7-9 and TRBJ2-1; D call uncertain. The ends were cut back, 1 base at V and 7 bases at J, with 11 bases in the middle. Germline lookup yields CDR1 SEHNR and CDR2 FQNEAQ (reference sequence). The CDR3 consists of 14 residues. The DNA for the CDR3 is TGTGCCAGCAGCTTAGTAGGGCTCCAAAATGAGCAGTTCTTC. Translating gives CASSLVGLQNEQFF.

The chain couples TRBV19 to TRBJ1-5, with a tentative D call TRBD1 (5 bases). Trimming removed 6 bases at V and 4 bases at J, with 13 bases between. This CDR3 is built from 14 residues. CDR1 is LNHDA and CDR2 is SQIVND in the germline V gene (reference sequence). The CDR3 DNA follows: TGTGCCAGTAGATACACGGGGGAGAATCAGCCCCAGCATTTT. Translating gives CASRYTGENQPQHF.

This clonotype was picked up a small number of times. The V and J genes are TRBV29-1 and TRBJ2-5, with no clear D. This CDR3 contains 9 residues. V lost 3 bases and J 7 bases, leaving 3 bases between the germline ends. Germline lookup yields CDR1 SQVTM and CDR2 ANQGSEA. The CDR3 loop is CSVDPTQYF. DNA for the CDR3: TGCAGCGTTGACCCGACCCAGTACTTC.

The rearrangement uses TRBV20-1 and TRBJ2-7; D gene uncertain. This CDR3 has 13 amino acids. Germline V gene data show CDR1 as DFQATT and CDR2 as SNEGSKA (reference sequence). V lost 3 bases and J lost 0, with 9 bases in between. The CDR3 region has the DNA TGCAGTGCTAGTCCCGATAGCTCCTACGAGCAGTACTTC. Translating gives CSASPDSSYEQYF.

V is TRBV10-3 and J is TRBJ2-2; D is perhaps TRBD1 or TRBD2 (5 bases each). Trimming left V 5 bases short and J 2 bases short, with 9 bases between. The CDR3 runs to 14 residues. Germline V gene lookup returns CDR1 ENHRY and CDR2 SYGVKD. The CDR3 loop reads CAISRDGNTGELFF. CDR3 nucleotide sequence: TGTGCCATCAGTCGGGACGGTAACACCGGGGAGCTGTTTTTT.